This is a list of T cell receptor beta chains from one sample in a study of blood T cell repertoires in COVID-19. The table came from immunoSEQ multiplex PCR; TCRdb's copy has only in-frame clones and leaves some out. The sample lists hundreds of thousands of clones; about 87% were seen once. Material for sequencing was peripheral blood. The receptors come from a woman in her 70s with COVID-19, enrolled during active disease. Both conserved end residues are part of each CDR3. Each record gives: CDR3 DNA, CDR3 protein, D gene, clone size, V gene, J gene. A D gene is named only where the DNA matches it firmly. Only some rows state a clone size, as once, few, many or a class for expanded clones.

cdr3_nt: TGTGCCAGCAGCGTAGGTCTACAGGGGCCGGAGGAGACCCAGTACTTC
cdr3_aa: CASSVGLQGPEETQYF
d_call: TRBD1
clone_size: .
v_call: TRBV9
j_call: TRBJ2-5

cdr3_nt: TGTGCCAGCAGCGTAGCGGGCTCGGCAAATGAGCAGTTCTTC
cdr3_aa: CASSVAGSANEQFF
d_call: TRBD2
clone_size: .
v_call: TRBV11-1
j_call: TRBJ2-1

cdr3_nt: TGTGCCAGCAGCAAAGGTACCGGGACAGGGTTCCTCACAGATACGCAGTATTTT
cdr3_aa: CASSKGTGTGFLTDTQYF
d_call: TRBD1
clone_size: few
v_call: TRBV5-6
j_call: TRBJ2-3

cdr3_nt: TGCAGCGTTGGACGAGCTTTGGGCGGGAGTGCCCGCGAGCAGTACTTC
cdr3_aa: CSVGRALGGSAREQYF
d_call: TRBD2
clone_size: .
v_call: TRBV29-1
j_call: TRBJ2-7

cdr3_nt: TGTGCCAGTAGTCTTTCAGTTTTCAGGGAGACCCAGTACTTC
cdr3_aa: CASSLSVFRETQYF
d_call: .
clone_size: once
v_call: TRBV19
j_call: TRBJ2-5

cdr3_nt: TGCGCCAGCAGCCGGGGGGGTTACAGATATAGCAATCAGCCCCAGCATTTT
cdr3_aa: CASSRGGYRYSNQPQHF
d_call: .
clone_size: .
v_call: TRBV5-1
j_call: TRBJ1-5

cdr3_nt: TGTGCCAGCAGTTCCCCCAGGGGTGCAACTAATGAAAAACTGTTTTTT
cdr3_aa: CASSSPRGATNEKLFF
d_call: .
clone_size: .
v_call: TRBV28
j_call: TRBJ1-4

cdr3_nt: TGTGCCAGCAGCCCCTGGGCAGAGTACACTGAAGCTTTCTTT
cdr3_aa: CASSPWAEYTEAFF
d_call: .
clone_size: .
v_call: TRBV5-6
j_call: TRBJ1-1

cdr3_nt: TGTGCCATCAGTTTCGGGAGGGGGACTGAAGCTTTCTTT
cdr3_aa: CAISFGRGTEAFF
d_call: .
clone_size: .
v_call: TRBV10-3
j_call: TRBJ1-1

cdr3_nt: TGCAGCGTTGAAGGGACAGCTAATGAAAAACTGTTTTTT
cdr3_aa: CSVEGTANEKLFF
d_call: .
clone_size: .
v_call: TRBV29-1
j_call: TRBJ1-4

cdr3_nt: TGTGCCTGGAGTCGGCCAGCGACTGAAGCTTTCTTT
cdr3_aa: CAWSRPATEAFF
d_call: .
clone_size: .
v_call: TRBV30
j_call: TRBJ1-1

cdr3_nt: TGTGCCAGCAGCGAACGGGAGCCCGGGGAGCTGTTTTTT
cdr3_aa: CASSEREPGELFF
d_call: .
clone_size: once
v_call: TRBV3-1/TRBV3-2
j_call: TRBJ2-2

cdr3_nt: TGTGCCAGTAGTATTATGGCAGGGGATTACAATGAGCAGTTCTTC
cdr3_aa: CASSIMAGDYNEQFF
d_call: .
clone_size: .
v_call: TRBV19
j_call: TRBJ2-1

cdr3_nt: TGTGCCAGCAGTCGACCACAGGGATGGGGAGCTTTCTTT
cdr3_aa: CASSRPQGWGAFF
d_call: .
clone_size: .
v_call: TRBV28
j_call: TRBJ1-1

cdr3_nt: TGTGCCAGCAGCCCCGCTGAGCGGGGTATCTACGAGCAGTACTTC
cdr3_aa: CASSPAERGIYEQYF
d_call: TRBD2
clone_size: .
v_call: TRBV6-5
j_call: TRBJ2-7

cdr3_nt: TGTGCCAGCAGCGACGGACAGGGGGTTACTGAAGCTTTCTTT
cdr3_aa: CASSDGQGVTEAFF
d_call: TRBD1
clone_size: .
v_call: TRBV9
j_call: TRBJ1-1

cdr3_nt: TGTGCCAGCGCCATTCCGACTAGCGGGAGTTACGAGCAGTACTTC
cdr3_aa: CASAIPTSGSYEQYF
d_call: TRBD2
clone_size: .
v_call: TRBV7-9
j_call: TRBJ2-7

cdr3_nt: TGTGCCAGCAGTTTACGTCCAGGGGGTGAAAAACTGTTTTTT
cdr3_aa: CASSLRPGGEKLFF
d_call: TRBD1
clone_size: .
v_call: TRBV28
j_call: TRBJ1-4

cdr3_nt: TGCGCCAGCAGTGGAGGTGGCGCGGGGACGGGAACCGGGGAGCTGTTTTTT
cdr3_aa: CASSGGGAGTGTGELFF
d_call: .
clone_size: few
v_call: TRBV10-1
j_call: TRBJ2-2

cdr3_nt: TGTGCCAGCAGCATCCTTGGCGGGAGCTCCTACAATGAGCAGTTCTTC
cdr3_aa: CASSILGGSSYNEQFF
d_call: TRBD2
clone_size: .
v_call: TRBV5-4
j_call: TRBJ2-1

cdr3_nt: TGTGCCAGTAGCCTCAGGGGTCGGGATTCACCCCTCCACTTT
cdr3_aa: CASSLRGRDSPLHF
d_call: .
clone_size: .
v_call: TRBV19
j_call: TRBJ1-6

cdr3_nt: TGTGCCAGCAGCGTAGACACAGCGGCAGTCTACGAGCAGTACTTC
cdr3_aa: CASSVDTAAVYEQYF
d_call: .
clone_size: .
v_call: TRBV9
j_call: TRBJ2-7

cdr3_nt: TGTGCCAGCAGTTACGTCCAAAACACTGAAGCTTTCTTT
cdr3_aa: CASSYVQNTEAFF
d_call: .
clone_size: .
v_call: TRBV6-5
j_call: TRBJ1-1

cdr3_nt: TGTGCCAGCAGTGAATCGGTCCAACTGAACACTGAAGCTTTCTTT
cdr3_aa: CASSESVQLNTEAFF
d_call: .
clone_size: .
v_call: TRBV2
j_call: TRBJ1-1

cdr3_nt: TGTGCCAGCAGTTCTCTATTTCGGTCCGGGGAGCTGTTTTTT
cdr3_aa: CASSSLFRSGELFF
d_call: .
clone_size: few
v_call: TRBV11-2
j_call: TRBJ2-2

cdr3_nt: TGTGCCAGCACCGGGACAGTAAACACCGGGGAGCTGTTTTTT
cdr3_aa: CASTGTVNTGELFF
d_call: TRBD1
clone_size: once
v_call: TRBV28
j_call: TRBJ2-2

cdr3_nt: TGTGCCAGCAGCTTAGGGGACACCATTTGGGTCACAGATACGCAGTATTTT
cdr3_aa: CASSLGDTIWVTDTQYF
d_call: .
clone_size: .
v_call: TRBV7-2
j_call: TRBJ2-3

cdr3_nt: TGTGCCAGCAGCCGGCTTACTTCACCCCTCCACTTT
cdr3_aa: CASSRLTSPLHF
d_call: .
clone_size: .
v_call: TRBV6-2/TRBV6-3
j_call: TRBJ1-6

cdr3_nt: TGTGCCAGCAGCTTGGACCCGGGACCCCTCCACTTT
cdr3_aa: CASSLDPGPLHF
d_call: .
clone_size: .
v_call: TRBV5-4
j_call: TRBJ1-6

cdr3_nt: TGCGCCAGCAGCTTGCGCGAGTACTCTGGGGCCAACGTCCTGACTTTC
cdr3_aa: CASSLREYSGANVLTF
d_call: .
clone_size: .
v_call: TRBV5-1
j_call: TRBJ2-6

cdr3_nt: TGTGCCAGCAGTTTAGGTAGCGGGAGGGTTACCGGGGAGCTGTTTTTT
cdr3_aa: CASSLGSGRVTGELFF
d_call: TRBD2
clone_size: .
v_call: TRBV27
j_call: TRBJ2-2

cdr3_nt: TGTGCCAGCAGCCGTCTAGCGGGAGGGAACACAGATACGCAGTATTTT
cdr3_aa: CASSRLAGGNTDTQYF
d_call: TRBD2
clone_size: .
v_call: TRBV7-2
j_call: TRBJ2-3

cdr3_nt: TGTGCCAGCAGTTACCAGGTAAACTCCTACAATGAGCAGTTCTTC
cdr3_aa: CASSYQVNSYNEQFF
d_call: .
clone_size: .
v_call: TRBV6-5
j_call: TRBJ2-1

cdr3_nt: TGTGCCTGGAGTGTACAGGGCGGGCAGCCCCAGCATTTT
cdr3_aa: CAWSVQGGQPQHF
d_call: .
clone_size: once
v_call: TRBV30
j_call: TRBJ1-5

cdr3_nt: TGTGCCAGTAGGGCAGATCAGGGGAATCAGCCCCAGCATTTT
cdr3_aa: CASRADQGNQPQHF
d_call: .
clone_size: .
v_call: TRBV19
j_call: TRBJ1-5

cdr3_nt: TGTGCCAGCAGTCCCCGGAGCAGGGGGCTGCAGCCCCAGCATTTT
cdr3_aa: CASSPRSRGLQPQHF
d_call: TRBD1
clone_size: .
v_call: TRBV6-2/TRBV6-3
j_call: TRBJ1-5

cdr3_nt: TGTGCCAGCCAAACAGGGTTGAACACTGAAGCTTTCTTT
cdr3_aa: CASQTGLNTEAFF
d_call: .
clone_size: .
v_call: TRBV18
j_call: TRBJ1-1

cdr3_nt: TGTGCCAGCAGCAAACTGATTCCCATTAAAAACATTCAGTACTTC
cdr3_aa: CASSKLIPIKNIQYF
d_call: .
clone_size: once
v_call: TRBV3-1/TRBV3-2
j_call: TRBJ2-4

cdr3_nt: TGTGCCTGGAGTCCAGGGCCCAATCAGCCCCAGCATTTT
cdr3_aa: CAWSPGPNQPQHF
d_call: .
clone_size: .
v_call: TRBV30
j_call: TRBJ1-5

cdr3_nt: TGTGCCAGCAGTGAACATAGCAATCAGCCCCAGCATTTT
cdr3_aa: CASSEHSNQPQHF
d_call: .
clone_size: .
v_call: TRBV6-1
j_call: TRBJ1-5

cdr3_nt: TGTGCCAGCAGTTTTCGTCTAGCGGGAGGGTACGAGCAGTACTTC
cdr3_aa: CASSFRLAGGYEQYF
d_call: TRBD2
clone_size: .
v_call: TRBV27
j_call: TRBJ2-7

cdr3_nt: TGTGCCAGCAACTTGCCGGGACTAGTCGGCGAGCAGTACTTC
cdr3_aa: CASNLPGLVGEQYF
d_call: TRBD2
clone_size: .
v_call: TRBV5-8
j_call: TRBJ2-7

cdr3_nt: TGTGCCAGCAGCCCAACTAGCGCCCGTTCCGTGGCGCAGTATTTT
cdr3_aa: CASSPTSARSVAQYF
d_call: TRBD2
clone_size: .
v_call: TRBV27
j_call: TRBJ2-3

cdr3_nt: TGTGCCATCAGTGTAAGAGGTCAGTACAATGAGCAGTTCTTC
cdr3_aa: CAISVRGQYNEQFF
d_call: .
clone_size: .
v_call: TRBV10-3
j_call: TRBJ2-1

cdr3_nt: TGTGCCAGCAGCGGTTGGTCTGGAAACACCATATATTTT
cdr3_aa: CASSGWSGNTIYF
d_call: .
clone_size: .
v_call: TRBV12-3/TRBV12-4
j_call: TRBJ1-3

cdr3_nt: TGCGCCAGCAGCCCCTGTGCGGGGCGCAACCCCTACGAGCAGTACTTC
cdr3_aa: CASSPCAGRNPYEQYF
d_call: .
clone_size: .
v_call: TRBV10-1
j_call: TRBJ2-7